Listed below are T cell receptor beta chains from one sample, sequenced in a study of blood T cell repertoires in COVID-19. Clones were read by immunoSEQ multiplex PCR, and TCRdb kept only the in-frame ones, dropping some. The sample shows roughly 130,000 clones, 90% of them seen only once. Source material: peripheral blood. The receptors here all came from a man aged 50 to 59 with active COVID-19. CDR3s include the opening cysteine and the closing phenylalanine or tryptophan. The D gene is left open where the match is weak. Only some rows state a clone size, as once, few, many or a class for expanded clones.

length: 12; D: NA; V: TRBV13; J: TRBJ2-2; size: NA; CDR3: CASSAGSGELFF; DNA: TGTGCCAGCAGTGCGGGGTCCGGGGAGCTGTTTTTT
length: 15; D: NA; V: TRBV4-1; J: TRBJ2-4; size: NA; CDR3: CASSTTPEAKNIQYF; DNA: TGCGCCAGCAGCACCACGCCCGAGGCCAAAAACATTCAGTACTTC
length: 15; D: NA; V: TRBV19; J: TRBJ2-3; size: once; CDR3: CASSLMGQSTDTQYF; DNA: TGTGCCAGTAGCTTAATGGGACAAAGCACAGATACGCAGTATTTT
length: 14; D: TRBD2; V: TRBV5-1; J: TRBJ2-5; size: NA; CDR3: CASSSGGSQETQYF; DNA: TGCGCCAGCAGTAGCGGGGGGTCGCAAGAGACCCAGTACTTC
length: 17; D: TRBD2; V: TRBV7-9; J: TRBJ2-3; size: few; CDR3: CASSLGTSGTTTDTQYF; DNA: TGTGCCAGCAGCTTAGGGACTAGCGGGACAACCACAGATACGCAGTATTTT
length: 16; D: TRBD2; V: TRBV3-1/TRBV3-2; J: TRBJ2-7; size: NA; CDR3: CASSPLAGGLRGEQYF; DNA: TGTGCCAGCAGCCCCCTCGCGGGGGGGCTGCGCGGCGAGCAGTACTTC
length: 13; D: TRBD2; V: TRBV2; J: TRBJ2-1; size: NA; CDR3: CASQPGGGYEQFF; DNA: TGTGCCAGCCAGCCGGGAGGGGGTTATGAGCAGTTCTTC
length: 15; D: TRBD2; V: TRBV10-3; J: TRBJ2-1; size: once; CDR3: CAISNIAGSYNEQFF; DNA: TGTGCCATCAGTAACATAGCGGGGTCCTACAATGAGCAGTTCTTC
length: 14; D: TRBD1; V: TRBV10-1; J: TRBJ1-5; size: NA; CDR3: CASTLQGANQPQHF; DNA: TGCGCCAGCACCTTACAGGGGGCGAATCAGCCCCAGCATTTT
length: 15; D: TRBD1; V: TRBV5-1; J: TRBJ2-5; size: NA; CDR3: CASSRGQGKVETQYF; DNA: TGCGCCAGCAGCCGGGGACAGGGGAAGGTAGAGACCCAGTACTTC
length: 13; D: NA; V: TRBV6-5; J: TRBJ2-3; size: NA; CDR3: CASSSASTDTQYF; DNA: TGTGCCAGTTCTAGCGCTAGCACAGATACGCAGTATTTT
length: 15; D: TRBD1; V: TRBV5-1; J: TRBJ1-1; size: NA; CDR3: CASSLIGGFGTEAFF; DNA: TGCGCCAGCAGCTTGATAGGGGGCTTCGGCACTGAAGCTTTCTTT
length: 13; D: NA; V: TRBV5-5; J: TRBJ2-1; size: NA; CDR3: CASSLGWQGEQFF; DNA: TGTGCCAGCAGCTTGGGATGGCAGGGTGAGCAGTTCTTC
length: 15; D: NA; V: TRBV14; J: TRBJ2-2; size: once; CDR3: CASSHGRGRTGELFF; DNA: TGTGCCAGCAGCCATGGCAGGGGACGGACCGGGGAGCTGTTTTTT
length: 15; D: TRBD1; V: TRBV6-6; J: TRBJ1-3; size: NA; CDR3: CASILRRDSGNTIYF; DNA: TGTGCCAGCATCTTACGGCGGGACAGCGGAAACACCATATATTTT
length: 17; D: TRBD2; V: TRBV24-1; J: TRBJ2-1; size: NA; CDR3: CATSDLRVREGHNEQFF; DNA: TGTGCCACCAGTGATTTGAGGGTCCGGGAGGGCCACAATGAGCAGTTCTTC
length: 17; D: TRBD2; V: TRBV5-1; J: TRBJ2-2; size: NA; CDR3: CASSLAGGSRVAGELFF; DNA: TGCGCCAGCAGCTTGGCCGGGGGGTCGCGGGTTGCCGGGGAGCTGTTTTTT
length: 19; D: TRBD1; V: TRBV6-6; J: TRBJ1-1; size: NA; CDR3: CASSRRQGTGGRSGTEAFF; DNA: TGTGCCAGCAGCCGACGCCAAGGGACAGGGGGCAGGAGCGGGACTGAAGCTTTCTTT
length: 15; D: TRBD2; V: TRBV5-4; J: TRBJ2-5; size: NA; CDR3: CASSSPGGVQETQYF; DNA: TGTGCCAGCAGCTCTCCGGGGGGGGTCCAAGAGACCCAGTACTTC
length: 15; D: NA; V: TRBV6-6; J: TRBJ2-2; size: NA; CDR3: CASSYSGRNTGELFF; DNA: TGTGCCAGCAGTTACTCGGGGAGGAACACCGGGGAGCTGTTTTTT
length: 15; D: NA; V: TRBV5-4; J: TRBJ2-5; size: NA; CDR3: CASSFGPTGQETQYF; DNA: TGTGCCAGCAGCTTTGGCCCGACAGGCCAAGAGACCCAGTACTTC
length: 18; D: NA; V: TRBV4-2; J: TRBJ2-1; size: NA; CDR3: CASSQDGLGGLSYNEQFF; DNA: TGTGCCAGCAGCCAAGATGGGCTCGGCGGGCTTTCCTACAATGAGCAGTTCTTC
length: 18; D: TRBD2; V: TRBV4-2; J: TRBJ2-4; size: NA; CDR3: CASSARLAVGPEENIQYF; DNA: TGTGCCAGCAGCGCCCGACTAGCGGTCGGACCCGAGGAAAACATTCAGTACTTC
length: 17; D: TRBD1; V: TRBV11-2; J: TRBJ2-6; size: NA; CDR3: CASSRGQGSSGANVLTF; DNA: TGTGCCAGCAGCCGGGGACAGGGGAGCTCTGGGGCCAACGTCCTGACTTTC
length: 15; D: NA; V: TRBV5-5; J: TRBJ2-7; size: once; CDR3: CASSLGAGLAYEQYF; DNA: TGTGCCAGCAGCCTGGGGGCAGGCCTCGCCTACGAGCAGTACTTC
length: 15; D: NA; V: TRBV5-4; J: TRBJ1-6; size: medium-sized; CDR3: CASSPGGAGNSPLHF; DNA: TGTGCCAGCAGCCCTGGCGGGGCGGGGAATTCACCCCTCCACTTT
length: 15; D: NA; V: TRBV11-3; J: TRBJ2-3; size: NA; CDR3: CASSLDFGATDTQYF; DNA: TGTGCCAGCAGCTTAGACTTTGGGGCCACAGATACGCAGTATTTT
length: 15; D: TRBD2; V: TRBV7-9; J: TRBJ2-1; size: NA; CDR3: CASSFTSGLYNEQFF; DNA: TGTGCCAGCAGCTTTACTAGCGGCCTCTACAATGAGCAGTTCTTC
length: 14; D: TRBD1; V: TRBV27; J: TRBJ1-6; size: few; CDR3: CASSRQGYNSPLHF; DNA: TGTGCCAGCAGCCGACAGGGGTATAATTCACCCCTCCACTTT
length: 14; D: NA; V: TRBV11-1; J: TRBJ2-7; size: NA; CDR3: CASSQGLNGLEQYF; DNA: TGTGCCAGCAGCCAGGGCCTGAACGGGCTCGAGCAGTACTTC
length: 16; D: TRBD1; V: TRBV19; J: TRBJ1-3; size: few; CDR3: CASVSGGIKSGNTIYF; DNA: TGTGCCAGCGTATCAGGGGGAATAAAATCTGGAAACACCATATATTTT
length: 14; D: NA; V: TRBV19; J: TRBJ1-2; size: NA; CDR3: CASTPGTVRYGYTF; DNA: TGTGCCAGTACCCCCGGGACTGTCAGATATGGCTACACCTTC
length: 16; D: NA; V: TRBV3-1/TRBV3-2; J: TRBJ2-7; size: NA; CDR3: CASSQSTGPRIYEQYF; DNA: TGTGCCAGCAGCCAATCCACAGGCCCAAGAATCTACGAGCAGTACTTC
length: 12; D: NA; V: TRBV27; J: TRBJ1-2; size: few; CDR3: CASGAAPRGYTF; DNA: TGTGCCAGCGGGGCGGCCCCACGAGGCTACACCTTC
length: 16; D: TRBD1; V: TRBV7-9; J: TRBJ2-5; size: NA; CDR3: CASSLGRDRYQETQYF; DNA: TGTGCCAGCAGCTTAGGCAGGGACAGGTACCAAGAGACCCAGTACTTC
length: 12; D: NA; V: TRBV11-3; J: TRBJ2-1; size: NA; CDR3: CASSLAPNEQFF; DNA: TGTGCCAGCAGCTTAGCCCCAAATGAGCAGTTCTTC
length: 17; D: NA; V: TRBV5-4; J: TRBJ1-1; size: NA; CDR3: CASSTGKAYLPRTEAFF; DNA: TGTGCCAGCAGCACTGGTAAAGCCTACCTACCTAGGACTGAAGCTTTCTTT
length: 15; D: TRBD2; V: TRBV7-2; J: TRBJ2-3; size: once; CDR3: CASSEGASGTDTQYF; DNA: TGTGCCAGCAGCGAGGGTGCTAGCGGGACAGATACGCAGTATTTT
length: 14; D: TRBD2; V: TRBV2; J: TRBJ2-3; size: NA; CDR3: CASRLAGSTDTQYF; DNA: TGTGCCAGCAGACTAGCGGGGAGCACAGATACGCAGTATTTT
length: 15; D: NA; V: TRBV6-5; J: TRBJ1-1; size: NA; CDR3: CASSYSRRENTEAFF; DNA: TGTGCCAGCAGTTACTCACGACGGGAGAACACTGAAGCTTTCTTT
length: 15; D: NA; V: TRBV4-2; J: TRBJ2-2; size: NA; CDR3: CASSQDFLNTGELFF; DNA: TGTGCCAGCAGCCAAGATTTCCTAAACACCGGGGAGCTGTTTTTT
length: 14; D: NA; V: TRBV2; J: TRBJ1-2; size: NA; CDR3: CASSEGGSTRGYTF; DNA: TGTGCCAGCAGTGAGGGAGGGTCGACACGGGGCTACACCTTC
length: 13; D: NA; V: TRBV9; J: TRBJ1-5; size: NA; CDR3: CASSVGENQPQHF; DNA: TGTGCCAGCAGCGTAGGGGAGAATCAGCCCCAGCATTTT
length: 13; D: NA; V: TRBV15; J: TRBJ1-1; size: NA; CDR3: CATSTRENTEAFF; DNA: TGTGCCACCTCGACCAGGGAAAACACTGAAGCTTTCTTT
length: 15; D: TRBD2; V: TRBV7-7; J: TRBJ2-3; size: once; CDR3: CASSKREVNTDTQYF; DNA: TGTGCCAGCAGTAAGCGGGAGGTGAACACAGATACGCAGTATTTT
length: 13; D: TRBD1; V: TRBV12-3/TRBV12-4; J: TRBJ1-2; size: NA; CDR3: CASSSGTAGGYTF; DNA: TGTGCCAGCAGTTCCGGGACAGCAGGGGGCTACACCTTC
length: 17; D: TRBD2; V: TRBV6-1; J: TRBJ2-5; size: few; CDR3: CASSEGSSGSFGETQYF; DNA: TGTGCCAGCAGTGAAGGGTCTAGCGGGAGTTTTGGAGAGACCCAGTACTTC
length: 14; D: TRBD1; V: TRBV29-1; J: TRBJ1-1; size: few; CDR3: CSVVNRGPNTEAFF; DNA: TGCAGCGTCGTAAACAGGGGGCCAAACACTGAAGCTTTCTTT
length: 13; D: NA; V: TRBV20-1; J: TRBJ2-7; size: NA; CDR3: CSASAGPTYEQYF; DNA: TGCAGTGCTAGTGCAGGTCCGACCTACGAGCAGTACTTC
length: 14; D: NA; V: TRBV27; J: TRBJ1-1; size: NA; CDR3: CASSWTVPGTEAFF; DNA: TGTGCCAGCAGTTGGACAGTCCCGGGCACTGAAGCTTTCTTT